These 12 T cell receptor beta chains originate from one sample sequenced in a study of early T cells in non-severe SARS-CoV-2 infection. TCRdb analysed the 5' RACE reads with MiXCR anew, one entry per CDR3 protein. The sample includes 25,000 to 40,000 distinct CDR3 sequences, around 4.6% of them seen just once. The sequenced material came from whole blood. Receptors were obtained from an adult who was a healthcare worker with PCR-confirmed SARS-CoV-2 infection or an uninfected control (not recorded which).

V is TRBV6-5 and J is TRBJ2-3, with 12 bases aligning to TRBD2. Germline CDR1 MNHEY, CDR2 SVGAGI. V gave up 4 bases and J gave up 5 bases; unmatched junction bases: 7. The CDR3 is 16 residues long. The CDR3 sequence is CASSFQLAGGRDTQYF. CDR3 nucleotides: TGTGCCAGCAGTTTTCAACTAGCGGGGGGCCGAGATACGCAGTATTTT.

This clonotype was picked up many times. The genes are TRBV12-3 or TRBV12-4 and TRBJ1-6; D may be TRBD1 (5 bases). Trimming removed 3 bases at V and 5 bases at J, with 11 bases between. The CDR3 consists of 15 residues. The CDR3 DNA is TGTGCCAGCAGTTTGAGGGGCCGCGATAATTCACCCCTCCACTTT. This codes for CASSLRGRDNSPLHF.

This clonotype was picked up many times. The J gene is TRBJ1-2, the V gene TRBV7-9; unclear D gene. This CDR3 is built from 13 residues. Trimming left V 1 base short and J 2 bases short, with 5 bases between. The V gene's germline CDR1 is SEHNR and CDR2 FQNEAQ (reference sequence). Here the CDR3 reads CASSLDGNYGYTF. The DNA of the CDR3 is TGTGCCAGCAGCTTAGATGGAAACTATGGCTACACCTTC.

This clonotype came up a few times. This chain connects TRBV29-1 to TRBJ2-1; D is unclear. The CDR3 extends over 16 amino acids. The germline V gene has CDR1 SQVTM and CDR2 ANQGSEA. V lost 4 bases and J 0 bases, leaving 16 bases between the germline ends. The CDR3 DNA reads as TGCAGCGTTGTGTTCCATGCAGGCGGCTCCTACAATGAGCAGTTCTTC. It yields the protein CSVVFHAGGSYNEQFF.

At least ten counts were recorded for this clonotype. The rearrangement uses TRBV11-2 and TRBJ2-2; TRBD1 might be the D (5 bases). The CDR3 has 15 residues. Germline V CDR1 and CDR2: SGHAT, FQNNGV. V lost 3 bases and J 0 bases, leaving 8 bases between the germline ends. The CDR3 spells CASSFTGANTGELFF. The CDR3 coding sequence is TGTGCCAGCAGCTTTACAGGAGCGAACACCGGGGAGCTGTTTTTT. The complete variable domain, with remaining parts taken from reference TRBV11-2 and TRBJ2-2, reads EAGVAQSPRYKIIEKRQSVAFWCNPISGHATLYWYQQILGQGPKLLIQFQNNGVVDDSQLPKDRFSAERLKGVDSTLKIQPAKLEDSAVYLCASSFTGANTGELFFGEGSRLTVL.

This clonotype was seen ten or more times. The CDR3 here is CASSVEAGRSYGYTF. CDR3 nucleotides: TGTGCCAGCAGCGTAGAGGCAGGGCGAAGCTATGGCTACACCTTC. The V call is TRBV9, the J call TRBJ1-2; a possible D gene is TRBD1 (5 bases). The V end was cut by 0 bases, the J end by 4 bases, with 13 bases between. The CDR3 totals 15 residues. Per germline, CDR1 SGDLS and CDR2 YYNGEE.

J is TRBJ2-3 and V is TRBV7-8; 10 bases are shared with TRBD2. Per the germline V gene, CDR1 is SGHVS and CDR2 is FQNEAQ. The CDR3 runs 16 residues. V shed 2 bases, J shed 5 bases, and the junction held 7 bases outside the gene matches. The CDR3 nucleotides are TGTGCCAGCAGCTTAAGTACTCGGACTAGCGGAGATACGCAGTATTTT. Translating it yields CASSLSTRTSGDTQYF.

At least ten counts were recorded for this clonotype. This rearrangement joins TRBV24-1 to TRBJ1-2; D is ambiguous. V dropped 6 bases and J dropped 9 bases, with 16 bases sitting between them. CDR3 length: 13 residues. CDR1 is KGHDR and CDR2 is SFDVKD in the germline V gene. The CDR3 nucleotides are TGTGCCACCAGTATGGCTCAAACCACGAGCTACACCTTC. Amino acid sequence: CATSMAQTTSYTF.

Many counts were recorded for this clonotype. The chain uses TRBV6-5 and TRBJ1-2; tentatively, D is TRBD1 (5 bases). The CDR3 covers 12 residues. Germline V gene sequence: CDR1 MNHEY, CDR2 SVGAGI. V dropped 5 bases and J dropped 7 bases, with 11 bases sitting between them. The CDR3 reads CASSPVGAGYTF. CDR3 in DNA: TGTGCCAGCAGTCCCGTCGGGGCTGGCTACACCTTC.

The gene calls are TRBV24-1 and TRBJ2-1; D unclear. The CDR3 contains 14 residues. Germline V gene data show CDR1 as KGHDR and CDR2 as SFDVKD. V dropped 6 bases and J dropped 6 bases, with 14 bases sitting between them. The CDR3 coding sequence is TGTGCCACCAGTAGCCCTGTCGGCTTCAATGAGCAGTTCTTC. This sequence encodes CATSSPVGFNEQFF.

Only a few counts were recorded for this clonotype. J is TRBJ1-1 and V is TRBV30, with unresolved D. Germline CDR1 is GTSNPN and CDR2 is SVGIG (reference sequence). This CDR3 is 13 amino acids long. V lost 0 bases, J lost 2 bases, and 7 bases lay in between. The CDR3 loop is CAWSVRVNTEAFF. The DNA of the CDR3 is TGTGCCTGGAGTGTTCGGGTTAACACTGAAGCTTTCTTT.

This clonotype was counted at least ten times. The V and J genes are TRBV20-1 and TRBJ1-2; unclear D gene. The CDR3 sequence is 14 residues long. V lost 1 base and J lost 7, with 16 bases in between. The V gene's germline CDR1 is DFQATT and CDR2 SNEGSKA (reference sequence). The CDR3 nucleotides are TGCAGTGCTAGAGTGGGCAGTCTCTGGTCTGGCTACACCTTC. This sequence encodes CSARVGSLWSGYTF.